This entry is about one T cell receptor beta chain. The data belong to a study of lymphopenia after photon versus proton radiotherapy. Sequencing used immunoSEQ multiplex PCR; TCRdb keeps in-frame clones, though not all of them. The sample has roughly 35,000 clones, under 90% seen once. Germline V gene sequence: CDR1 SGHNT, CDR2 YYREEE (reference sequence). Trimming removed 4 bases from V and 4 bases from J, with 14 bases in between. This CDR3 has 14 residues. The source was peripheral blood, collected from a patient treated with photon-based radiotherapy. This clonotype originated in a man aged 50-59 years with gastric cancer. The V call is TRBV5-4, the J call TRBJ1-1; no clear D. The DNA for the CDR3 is TGTGCCAGCAGCCTGAGCGCAGGTCCCACTGAAGCTTTCTTT. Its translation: CASSLSAGPTEAFF.